The present T cell receptor beta chain was sequenced within a study of identical twins. TCRdb fed the 5' RACE reads into MiXCR, producing one record per CDR3 protein. The sample holds 500,000 or so distinct CDR3 sequences, less than 25% seen once. The CDR3 is made up of 15 amino acids. The V and J ends lost 2 bases and 0 bases respectively, with 10 bases between them. These records were also assigned to another study, of T cells expressing NK-cell markers.

Material: CD4+ T cells sorted from blood. This sequence originates from a woman aged 18-35 years in good health. The chain couples TRBV12-3 or TRBV12-4 to TRBJ1-2; D ambiguous. The CDR3 region is CASSLRAQANYGYTF. DNA for the CDR3: TGTGCCAGCAGTTTAAGGGCCCAAGCTAACTATGGCTACACCTTC.